This T cell receptor (beta chain) appears in the sequencing data of a study of blood T cell repertoires in COVID-19. This clone was seen a single time. The assay was immunoSEQ multiplex PCR, and TCRdb's table has in-frame clones only and misses some. Of roughly 70,000 clones in the sample, roughly 90% were seen once. V dropped 3 bases and J dropped 6; count of bases not matched to a gene: 11. The CDR3 contains 16 residues. The germline V gene encodes CDR1 MGHRA and CDR2 YSYEKL. The chain links TRBV4-1 to TRBJ2-1; the match to TRBD2 covers 7 bases. The sample comprised peripheral blood. The source is a man between 65 and 80 years old with acute or convalescent COVID-19. The CDR3: CASSQPPTGGFNEQFF. The CDR3 bases are TGCGCCAGCAGCCAGCCCCCCACGGGGGGATTCAATGAGCAGTTCTTC.